The 3 T cell receptor beta chains presented below share a single source sample, sequenced in a study of blood T cells in healthy people across ages (dated by TCRdb to the mid-2010s). Libraries were built with 5' RACE. The instrument given in TCRdb is Illumina HiSeq 2500. The second PCR ran for roughly 7 to 12 cycles and used a J-beta primer mix along with a sample-barcoded 5' primer. TCRdb cleaned the public reads at Q25 with fastp, built clones with MiXCR and kept in-frame beta chains. Under each unique CDR3 protein, matching rows form one entry showing the most common genes and DNA. Here the sample has roughly 1.6 million distinct CDR3 sequences; 30% to 40% occur a single time. Clones ranked in the top ten supply about 11% of the sample. The sample taken for sequencing was blood. The receptors here all came from a woman under 40 in good health.

The V call is TRBV12-3 or TRBV12-4, the J call TRBJ1-6; no firm D call. Trimming removed 5 bases at V and 9 bases at J, with 8 bases between. CDR3 size: 12 residues. Written as DNA, the CDR3 is TGTGCCAGCAGTACTAGCCCTTCACCCCTCCACTTT. Protein product: CASSTSPSPLHF.

This clonotype was found a few times. V usage is TRBV20-1 and J usage is TRBJ2-1, with 9 bases that match TRBD1. V trimming: 5 bases; J trimming: 9 bases; junction bases outside the gene matches: 11. Germline V CDR1 and CDR2: DFQATT, SNEGSKA (reference sequence). This CDR3 is 14 amino acids long. CDR3 in amino acids: CSAPDRGSVGEQFF. CDR3 DNA sequence: TGCAGTGCTCCGGACAGGGGTTCCGTGGGTGAGCAGTTCTTC.

This clonotype was observed at least ten times. The chain joins TRBV12-3 or TRBV12-4 to TRBJ2-3; perhaps TRBD1 as D (6 bases). The ends were cut back, 2 bases at V and 4 bases at J, with 7 bases in the middle. The length of the CDR3 is 13 residues. This CDR3 reads CASSLKGADTQYF. The CDR3, as DNA: TGTGCCAGCAGTTTAAAGGGGGCAGATACGCAGTATTTT.